These T cell receptor beta chains were read from a single sample in a study of T cell responses to AZD1222 COVID-19 vaccine. Clones were sequenced by immunoSEQ multiplex PCR, and TCRdb holds only the in-frame ones, with some missing. The sample contains about 110,000 clones, approximately 89% of which appear only once. The sample consisted of peripheral blood, taken on day 0 of MenACWY control vaccination. The receptor set was obtained from an adult in good health. Each CDR3 is given with its conserved first and last residue. D genes are given only for firm matches. Rows may omit the clone size; those that give it use once, few, many or a size class.

V gene	D gene	clone size	J gene	CDR3 DNA	CDR3 protein
TRBV18	.	.	TRBJ1-1	TGTGCCAGCTCACCACTGAAACAGTCCCGAATTGATTTAGCACGCACTGAAGCTTTCTTT	CASSPLKQSRIDLARTEAFF
TRBV5-4	.	.	TRBJ1-4	TGTGCCAGCAGCGCGCGGACGGATGAAAAACTGTTTTTT	CASSARTDEKLFF
TRBV10-1	.	once	TRBJ2-7	TGCGCCAGCAGTGAGTCGACTCAAGGGGACGAGCAGTACTTC	CASSESTQGDEQYF
TRBV2	TRBD1	.	TRBJ1-4	TGTGCCAGCAGACACACGCGACAGGGCCGGGAAAAACTGTTTTTT	CASRHTRQGREKLFF
TRBV2	.	.	TRBJ2-7	TGTGCCAGCAGTGGGGCCGAAGGGGGAGTCAACGAGCAGTACTTC	CASSGAEGGVNEQYF
TRBV6-6	.	.	TRBJ1-6	TGTGCCAGGACGTGGGCAGGGGAACCTAATTCACCCCTCCACTTT	CARTWAGEPNSPLHF
TRBV21-1	.	.	TRBJ1-2	TGTGCCAGCAGCCTATGGGACCCGGGTGGGGGCTATGGCTACACCTTC	CASSLWDPGGGYGYTF
TRBV5-1	.	.	TRBJ1-1	TGCGCCAGCAGCTTGAGTGGGGGTATGAACACTGAAGCTTTCTTT	CASSLSGGMNTEAFF
TRBV10-3	TRBD1	.	TRBJ1-3	TGTGCCATCAGTGAGACGCGGACAGGGACGACTGGAAACACCATATATTTT	CAISETRTGTTGNTIYF
TRBV10-2	TRBD2	.	TRBJ2-3	TGCGCCAGCAGTGCCCGGGGCGGGGGTAGGACAGATACGCAGTATTTT	CASSARGGGRTDTQYF
TRBV19	TRBD1	.	TRBJ1-5	TGTGCCAGTAGTACCCTGGACAGGAGGGGCAATCAGCCCCAGCATTTT	CASSTLDRRGNQPQHF
TRBV7-9	.	.	TRBJ2-2	TGTGCCAGCAGCTTTCGTCCGGGGGACGGGGAGCTGTTTTTT	CASSFRPGDGELFF
TRBV19	TRBD1	.	TRBJ2-7	TGTGCCAGTAGCCCCCAGGGGGCGGGGTCCTACGAGCAGTACTTC	CASSPQGAGSYEQYF
TRBV6-2/TRBV6-3	TRBD2	.	TRBJ2-5	TGTGCCAGCAGCCCCGGGACTAGCGGGGGGGAGACCCAGTACTTC	CASSPGTSGGETQYF
TRBV19	.	.	TRBJ1-1	TGTGCCAGTAGTCCAAGCGGCCGGTTCACTGAAGCTTTCTTT	CASSPSGRFTEAFF
TRBV28	.	.	TRBJ1-3	TGTGCCAGCAGTTTACCCGGAACTCGAGGGAACACCATATATTTT	CASSLPGTRGNTIYF
TRBV30	.	.	TRBJ1-1	TGTGCCTGGAGTTCCACTTCTGGAGCTTTCTTT	CAWSSTSGAFF
TRBV11-3	.	.	TRBJ1-1	TGTGCCAGCAGCTCTACAGGAGGAGAGGGACACACTGAAGCTTTCTTT	CASSSTGGEGHTEAFF
TRBV5-1	TRBD1	.	TRBJ2-7	TGCGCCAGCAGCGGGAGGACAGGGGGGTCCGCCGACGAGCAGTACTTC	CASSGRTGGSADEQYF
TRBV19	TRBD1	.	TRBJ2-2	TGTGCCAGTAGTCCCTTGGACAGGGGGCGGACCGGGGAGCTGTTTTTT	CASSPLDRGRTGELFF
TRBV10-3	.	.	TRBJ2-1	TGTGCCATCAGGGACAGTCCGTCCTACAATGAGCAGTTCTTC	CAIRDSPSYNEQFF
TRBV27	.	once	TRBJ2-5	TGTGCCAGCGGGCGGGAAGAGACCCAGTACTTC	CASGREETQYF
TRBV7-6	.	once	TRBJ1-1	TGTGCCAGCAGCCTGGGGGGGCCGGGCACTGAAGCTTTCTTT	CASSLGGPGTEAFF
TRBV6-5	.	.	TRBJ1-4	TGTGCCAGCAGTTACTGGGGGGCCCGGGATGAAAAACTGTTTTTT	CASSYWGARDEKLFF
TRBV18	.	.	TRBJ2-2	TGTGCCAGCTCACCGCCTACCACCGGGGAGCTGTTTTTT	CASSPPTTGELFF
TRBV5-1	TRBD1	few	TRBJ2-3	TGCGCCAGCAGCTGGACAGGCTTCAGCACAGATACGCAGTATTTT	CASSWTGFSTDTQYF
TRBV15	TRBD1	.	TRBJ1-1	TGTGCCACCAGCCCCCGGACAGGAGGTTACTTGAACACTGAAGCTTTCTTT	CATSPRTGGYLNTEAFF
TRBV5-1	TRBD1	.	TRBJ1-2	TGCGCCAGCAGTCGCGCCCGGACAGGTGATGGCTACACCTTC	CASSRARTGDGYTF
TRBV6-5	.	.	TRBJ2-1	TGTGCCAGCAGTTACTCGGCGGGTGGGTCCTACAATGAGCAGTTCTTC	CASSYSAGGSYNEQFF
TRBV9	.	.	TRBJ1-2	TGTGCCAGCAGCCCCTCGGATGCTAACTATGGCTACACCTTC	CASSPSDANYGYTF
TRBV6-2/TRBV6-3	TRBD1	.	TRBJ1-2	TGTGCCAGCAGTACGGGACAGAACTATGGCTACACCTTC	CASSTGQNYGYTF
TRBV7-9	.	.	TRBJ2-7	TGTGCCAGCAGCAACGGGGGACAAAGATTATACGAGCAGTACTTC	CASSNGGQRLYEQYF
TRBV6-5	TRBD1	few	TRBJ2-7	TGTGCCAGCAGTTACTCGATAGGGGACAGGGGACACGAGCAGTACTTC	CASSYSIGDRGHEQYF
TRBV7-9	.	once	TRBJ1-6	TGTGCCAGCAGCTTACAGTACGGGAATTCACCCCTCCACTTT	CASSLQYGNSPLHF
TRBV6-4	.	.	TRBJ2-5	TGTGCCAGCAGCCGACTGGCGGGGTCACAAGAGACCCAGTACTTC	CASSRLAGSQETQYF
TRBV5-4	.	.	TRBJ1-2	TGTGCCAGCAGCTTGGAATTATTGAACTATGGCTACACCTTC	CASSLELLNYGYTF
TRBV11-1	.	.	TRBJ2-7	TGTGCCAGCAGCTTAGAACAGCACTACGAGCAGTACTTC	CASSLEQHYEQYF
TRBV6-5	TRBD1	.	TRBJ1-2	TGTGCCAGCAGGGACAGGGCATGGGACTATGGCTACACCTTC	CASRDRAWDYGYTF
TRBV29-1	TRBD1	.	TRBJ1-1	TGCAGCGTCGGTCCCGACAGGGATAACACTGAAGCTTTCTTT	CSVGPDRDNTEAFF
TRBV5-4	.	.	TRBJ1-2	TGTGCCAGCAGCAAGACTTCTGACTATGGCTACACCTTC	CASSKTSDYGYTF
TRBV29-1	TRBD1	.	TRBJ1-2	TGCAGCGTTGAAAGTGTGGCAGGGGGCCACTATGGCTACACCTTC	CSVESVAGGHYGYTF
TRBV6-5	.	.	TRBJ1-1	TGTGCCAGCATGCCGGGAGGGGGGAACACTGAAGCTTTCTTT	CASMPGGGNTEAFF
TRBV11-2	.	once	TRBJ2-1	TGTGCCAGCAGCTTAGTACCCAGGGCCTACAATGAGCAGTTCTTC	CASSLVPRAYNEQFF
TRBV7-9	TRBD2	.	TRBJ2-7	TGTGCCAGCAGCCCCCACCGACTAGCGGGGGGCCTCGACGAGCAGTACTTC	CASSPHRLAGGLDEQYF
TRBV6-5	TRBD1	.	TRBJ2-7	TGTGCCAGCAGTAACCGGGACAGGGTAACCTACGAGCAGTACTTC	CASSNRDRVTYEQYF
TRBV7-3	TRBD2	.	TRBJ2-2	TGTGCCAGCAGCACCGGACTAGCGGGGGCCGGGGAGCTGTTTTTT	CASSTGLAGAGELFF
TRBV9	TRBD2	.	TRBJ2-1	TGTGCCAGCAGCTTCGGACTAGGAACCTACAATGAGCAGTTCTTC	CASSFGLGTYNEQFF
TRBV5-4	.	.	TRBJ2-5	TGTGCCAGCAGCTTTGGTATCGGGAACCAAGAGACCCAGTACTTC	CASSFGIGNQETQYF
TRBV15	.	.	TRBJ2-7	TGTGCCACCAGCAGAGATGTGAGCTACGAGCAGTACTTC	CATSRDVSYEQYF
TRBV7-6	TRBD1	.	TRBJ1-1	TGTGCCAGCAGCTTCCCGGGACAGGGGGGGGACACTGAAGCTTTCTTT	CASSFPGQGGDTEAFF
TRBV5-1	.	.	TRBJ2-1	TGCGCCAGCAGCCCTCTTGGCGGGGGCCTCCTTGAGGAGCAGTTCTTC	CASSPLGGGLLEEQFF
TRBV12-3/TRBV12-4	.	.	TRBJ2-3	TGTGCCAGCAGTTTCGAAGCGGAAGATACGCAGTATTTT	CASSFEAEDTQYF
TRBV29-1	TRBD1	.	TRBJ1-2	TGCAGCGGGACCACAGGGGACTATGGCTACACCTTC	CSGTTGDYGYTF
TRBV4-1	.	.	TRBJ2-3	TGCGCCAGCAGCAGATTCGACAGGATCACAGATACGCAGTATTTT	CASSRFDRITDTQYF
TRBV10-2	TRBD2	.	TRBJ2-6	TGCGCCAGCAGTGAGCCGCGCCGCGGGGGGGCTCTAGCTGGGGCCAACGTCCTGACTTTC	CASSEPRRGGALAGANVLTF
TRBV4-1	.	.	TRBJ1-1	TGCGCCAGCAGCCAAAGGGGGGCAGGGCGCACTGAAGCTTTCTTT	CASSQRGAGRTEAFF
TRBV5-1	.	.	TRBJ1-3	TGCGCCAGCAGCTTGTATATGACGGAGAGCTCTGGAAACACCATATATTTT	CASSLYMTESSGNTIYF
TRBV6-4	TRBD1	.	TRBJ1-4	TGTGCCAGCAGTGAAGGGACAGGGGAAAAACTGTTTTTT	CASSEGTGEKLFF